This T cell receptor (beta chain) emerged from a study of monozygotic twins with inflammatory bowel disease (dated by TCRdb to about 2019). Looking at the study overall: In total, about 28 monozygotic twin pairs made up the full study: 19 Danish pairs, all IBD-discordant, plus nine German pairs, of which four were IBD-concordant and five were IBD-discordant. Each individual had, on average, about 151 000 unique TCRalpha sequences and 181 000 unique TCRbeta sequences available for analysis. Disease-associated traits were sought mainly through comparisons between IBD patients and their genetically identical healthy co-twins within discordant pairs.

Broader findings and caveats from the paper: Different T cell subtypes could not be distinguished in the analysis. Because patients received different immunosuppressive treatments, the repertoires may have picked up extra background noise and variability between individuals. Concordant and discordant twins showed no difference in repertoire similarity, possibly because of limited statistical power. Measured by the inverse Simpson index, TCRbeta repertoire diversity was lower in IBD patients than in their healthy co-twins. Compared with healthy twins, IBD patients had fewer clonotypes in common with other individuals, a difference most pronounced in patients showing signs of disease activity. No single strong signal or clonotype linked to IBD turned up in the results, so the idea that one exists was not supported.

A 2.5 ml peripheral blood sample was drawn into PAXgene tubes per donor and stored at -80°C. Without T cell sorting, total RNA was isolated from whole blood using the PAXgene blood miRNA kit on an automated QIAcube. Deep TCRalpha and TCRbeta repertoire profiling with unique molecular barcoding was performed on peripheral blood of monozygotic twin pairs concordant or discordant for inflammatory bowel disease. For every twin pair, smoking habits were documented, and each individual was categorised as a current, former or never smoker. Library generation was performed with 5' RACE. For each TCR library, approximately 3,700 ng of total RNA was used. For each sample, cDNA was synthesized in eight separate reactions using SMARTScribe reverse transcriptase. Unique molecular identifiers containing a 6-nucleotide sample barcode were introduced through template switching during cDNA synthesis. TCRalpha and TCRbeta cDNA was amplified by two nested PCRs of around 16 and 10 cycles, with bead purification after each PCR. Before amplification, the cDNA was both treated with uracil DNA-glycosylase and purified with the QIAquick PCR purification kit. The second PCR added Illumina TruSeq-compatible adapters along with sample-specific barcodes. TapeStation and Qubit were used to check library quality and concentration, and around 4.7 ng of each library was pooled. Sequencing of pooled libraries was carried out on an Illumina HiSeq2500 single-index Rapid Run using 2 x 100 bp reads and custom sequencing primers. In the original analysis: UMI-based consensus assembly with MiGEC version 1.2.6 was used to correct PCR and sequencing errors. V(D)J alignment, clonotype assembly and CDR3 extraction were performed with MiXCR version 2.1.1. To normalise gene usage, clonotype sharing and MAIT/NKT TCR abundance, the analysis used the top 1000, 10 000 and 20 000 clonotypes per sample. Diversity was computed as the inverse Simpson index with the vegan R package after downsampling to 27 000 UMIs. Paired Mann-Whitney U tests were applied to discordant twin pairs, and Benjamini-Hochberg correction was used for multiple testing. With the reads reprocessed by TCRdb, a single entry stands for each CDR3 protein sequence and no DNA is reported. TCRdb, not the authors, supplied the V and J calls. Per the sample table, the count is 350,000 to 550,000 distinct CDR3 sequences. The top ten constitute about 2.3% of the sample.

Details on this clonotype: The target of this receptor is not known.

The sequencing sample was made of blood. This TCR was sampled from a human donor with ulcerative colitis or Crohn's disease, or a healthy co-twin of an affected twin (not recorded which).

The CDR3 protein: CSGVAGGSTDTQYF. The chain was built from TRBV20-1 and TRBJ2-3; TCRdb's D gene call, TRBD2, goes unchecked for lack of DNA. Based on the germline V gene (reference sequence), the CDR1 and CDR2 sequences are DFQATT and SNEGSKA. Taken from cysteine to phenylalanine, the CDR3 has 14 residues. DNA was not recorded.